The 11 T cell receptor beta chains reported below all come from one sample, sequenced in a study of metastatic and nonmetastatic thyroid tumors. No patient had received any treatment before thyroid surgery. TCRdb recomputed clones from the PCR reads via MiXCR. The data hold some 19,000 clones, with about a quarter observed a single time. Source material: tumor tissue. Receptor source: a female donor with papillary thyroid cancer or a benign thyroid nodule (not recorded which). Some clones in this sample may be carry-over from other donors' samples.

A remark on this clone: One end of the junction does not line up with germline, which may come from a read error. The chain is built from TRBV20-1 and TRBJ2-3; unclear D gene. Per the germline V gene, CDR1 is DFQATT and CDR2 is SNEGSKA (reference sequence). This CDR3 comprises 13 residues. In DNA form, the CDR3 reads TGCAGTGCTAGATTTGCGAACACAGATACTCAGTATTTT. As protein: CSARFANTDTQYF.

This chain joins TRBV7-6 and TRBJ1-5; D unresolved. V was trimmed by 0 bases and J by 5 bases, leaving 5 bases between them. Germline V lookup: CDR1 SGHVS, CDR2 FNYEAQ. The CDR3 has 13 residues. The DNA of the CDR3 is TGTGCCAGCAGCTTAGCAGGCTATCAGCCCCAGCATTTT. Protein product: CASSLAGYQPQHF.

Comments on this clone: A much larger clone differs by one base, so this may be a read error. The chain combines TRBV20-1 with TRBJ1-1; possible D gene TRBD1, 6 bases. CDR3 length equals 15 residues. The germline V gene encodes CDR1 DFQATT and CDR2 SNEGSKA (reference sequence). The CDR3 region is CSAREGGARNAEAFF. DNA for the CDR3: TGCAGTGCTAGAGAGGGGGGCGCGAGGAACGCTGAAGCTTTCTTT.

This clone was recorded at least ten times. The CDR3 region is CASSRRTLILGTTAYNEQFF. The DNA for the CDR3 is TGCGCCAGCAGCCGCCGTACTTTGATCTTGGGCACGACCGCCTACAATGAGCAGTTCTTC. The chain recombines TRBV4-1 with TRBJ2-1, with unresolved D. V was cut by 4 bases and J by 2 bases, with 27 bases left in between. The CDR3 extends over 20 amino acids. Germline V lookup: CDR1 MGHRA, CDR2 YSYEKL.

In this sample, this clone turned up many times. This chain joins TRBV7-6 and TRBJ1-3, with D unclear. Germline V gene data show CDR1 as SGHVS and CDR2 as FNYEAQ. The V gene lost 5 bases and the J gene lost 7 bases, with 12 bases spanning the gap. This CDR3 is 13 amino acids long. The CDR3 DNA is TGTGCCAGCAGCCCAGAGAGTGGGAACACCATATATTTT. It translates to CASSPESGNTIYF.

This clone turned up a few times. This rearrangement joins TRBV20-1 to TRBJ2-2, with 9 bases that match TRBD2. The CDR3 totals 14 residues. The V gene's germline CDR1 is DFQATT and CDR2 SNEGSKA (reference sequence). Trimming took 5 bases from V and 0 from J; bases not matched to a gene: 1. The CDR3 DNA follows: TGCAGTGCTCGGACTAGCGCGAACACCGGGGAGCTGTTTTTT. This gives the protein CSARTSANTGELFF.

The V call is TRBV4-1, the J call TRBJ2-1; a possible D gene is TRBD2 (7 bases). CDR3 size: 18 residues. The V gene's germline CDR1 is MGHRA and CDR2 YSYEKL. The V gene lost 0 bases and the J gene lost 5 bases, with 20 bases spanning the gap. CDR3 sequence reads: CASSQEGVGGGPHNEQFF. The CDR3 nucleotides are TGCGCCAGCAGCCAAGAGGGGGTAGGGGGAGGGCCGCACAATGAGCAGTTCTTC.

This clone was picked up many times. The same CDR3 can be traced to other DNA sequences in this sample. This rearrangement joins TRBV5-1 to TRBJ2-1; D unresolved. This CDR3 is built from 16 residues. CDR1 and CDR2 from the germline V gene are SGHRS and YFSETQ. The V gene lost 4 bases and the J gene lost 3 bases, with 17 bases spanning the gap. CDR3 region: CASSPGALLLYNEQFF. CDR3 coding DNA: TGCGCCAGCAGCCCGGGTGCCCTCCTCCTCTACAATGAGCAGTTCTTC.

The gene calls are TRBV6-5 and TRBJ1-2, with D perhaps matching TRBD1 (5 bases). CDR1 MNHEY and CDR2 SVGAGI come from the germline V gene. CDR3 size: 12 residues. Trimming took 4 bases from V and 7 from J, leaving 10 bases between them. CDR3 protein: CASSSPGVGYTF. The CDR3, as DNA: TGTGCCAGCAGTTCCCCGGGGGTTGGCTACACCTTC.

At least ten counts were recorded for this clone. In nucleotides, the CDR3 is TGTGCCACCAGTGACTCGCTAGCGGGAGCCTACAATGAGCAGTTCTTC. Amino acid sequence: CATSDSLAGAYNEQFF. This rearrangement joins TRBV24-1 to TRBJ2-1, with 10 bases aligning to TRBD2. There are 16 residues in the CDR3. Looked up from germline, CDR1 is KGHDR and CDR2 is SFDVKD. With V trimmed by 4 bases and J by 2 bases, 4 bases remained unmatched.

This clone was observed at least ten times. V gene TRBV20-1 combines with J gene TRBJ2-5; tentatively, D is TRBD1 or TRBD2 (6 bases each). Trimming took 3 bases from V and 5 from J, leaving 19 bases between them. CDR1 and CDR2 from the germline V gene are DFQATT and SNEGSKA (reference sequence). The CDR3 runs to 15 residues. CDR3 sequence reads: CSARTGKRRGETQYF. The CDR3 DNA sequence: TGCAGTGCTAGGACGGGGAAGCGGAGGGGGGAGACCCAGTACTTC.